These 18 T cell receptor beta chains came from one sample sequenced in a study of cytomegalovirus exposure and HLA in healthy donors. A multiplex PCR was run with 60 Vbeta primers and 13 Jbeta primers. TCRdb's copy holds only in-frame clones and misses some; the assay was immunoSEQ multiplex PCR. The sample has some 150,000 clones, over 70% seen once. The sample consisted of PBMCs. The receptors were sampled from a woman between 40 and 50 years old in good health and CMV-seronegative.

The chain has TRBV5-1 and TRBJ1-1, with 7 bases that match TRBD1. The ends lost 6 bases at V and 1 base at J; junction bases unmatched: 6. Germline-derived CDR1 and CDR2 are SGHRS and YFSETQ. CDR3 length: 14 residues. The CDR3 DNA reads TGCGCCAGCACTTTAGGACAGGCGAACACTGAAGCTTTCTTT. It yields the protein CASTLGQANTEAFF.

This chain uses TRBV19 with TRBJ2-1; D remains unclear. Per germline, CDR1 LNHDA and CDR2 SQIVND (reference sequence). The CDR3 has 13 residues. V lost 5 bases to trimming and J lost 4 bases, with 9 bases between them. The CDR3 region is CASSDRRYNEQFF. CDR3 DNA: TGTGCCAGTAGTGATAGGAGATACAATGAGCAGTTCTTC.

The genes are TRBV5-1 and TRBJ2-2, with D maybe TRBD2 (5 bases). Per the germline V gene, CDR1 is SGHRS and CDR2 is YFSETQ. The CDR3 is made up of 14 amino acids. V was shortened by 4 bases and J by 1 base, with 8 bases between the two germline ends. DNA for the CDR3: TGCGCCAGCAGCGTTGGAGGGAACACCGGGGAGCTGTTTTTT. Amino acids: CASSVGGNTGELFF.

The chain has TRBV27 and TRBJ2-7; 8 bases are shared with TRBD2. This CDR3 region has 15 residues. The junction had 7 bases not matched to a gene; V was cut back by 6 bases and J by 0 bases. CDR1 is MNHEY, CDR2 SMNVEV, per germline (reference sequence). The CDR3 DNA sequence: TGTGCCAGCAGAATCGCGGGAGGATCCTCCTACGAGCAGTACTTC. It translates to CASRIAGGSSYEQYF.

This chain connects TRBV27 to TRBJ2-1; 12 bases align to TRBD2. V trimming: 3 bases; J trimming: 8 bases; junction bases outside the gene matches: 17. The CDR3 totals 19 residues. CDR1 MNHEY and CDR2 SMNVEV come from the germline V gene (reference sequence). CDR3 sequence reads: CASSFPLGLAGRRRYEQFF. The CDR3 bases are TGTGCCAGCAGTTTCCCCCTTGGACTAGCGGGGCGACGCCGTTATGAGCAGTTCTTC.

This clone showed up just a few times. The chain carries TRBV7-2 and TRBJ1-1; maybe TRBD1 (5 bases). Trimming took 1 base from V and 12 from J, leaving 15 bases between them. This CDR3 spans 13 amino acids. Germline CDR1 and CDR2: SGHTA and FQGNSA. This CDR3 reads CASSLGGALASFF. The CDR3 nucleotides read TGTGCCAGCAGCTTAGGTGGGGCCCTTGCGTCTTTCTTT.

The gene calls are TRBV29-1 and TRBJ2-1; 10 bases agree with TRBD2. CDR1 and CDR2 (germline): SQVTM, ANQGSEA. The CDR3 sequence is 18 residues long. J lost 2 bases, V lost 7 bases, and 17 bases had no gene match. The CDR3 coding sequence is TGCAGCGCCCGGGGGGGGACTAGCGAAGGTCGACCCTACAATGAGCAGTTCTTC. It codes for CSARGGTSEGRPYNEQFF.

CDR3 protein: CASSLQGRRSLTEAFF. The CDR3 coding sequence is TGTGCCAGCAGCTTACAGGGACGCAGAAGCTTAACTGAAGCTTTCTTT. The V gene is TRBV2, the J gene TRBJ1-1, with D possibly TRBD1 on 6 matching bases. Trimming removed 6 bases from V and 5 bases from J, with 22 bases in between. CDR1 and CDR2 (germline): SNHLY, FYNNEI. The CDR3 sequence is 16 residues long.

The rearrangement links TRBV4-2 to TRBJ2-3, with D tentatively TRBD2 (6 bases). Germline V gene sequence: CDR1 LGHNA, CDR2 YNFKEQ. Trimming removed 1 base at V and 8 bases at J, with 16 bases between. This CDR3 is built from 15 residues. The CDR3, as DNA: TGTGCCAGCAGCCAAGTCCTCGGGACTTTCGGTACGCAGTATTTT. Translated, it gives CASSQVLGTFGTQYF.

In its sample, this clone was seen a few times. The chain is built from TRBV6-5 and TRBJ2-7; D perhaps matches TRBD1 (6 bases). V shed 0 bases and J shed 2 bases, with 8 bases lying between them. The CDR3 is made up of 14 amino acids. CDR1 is MNHEY and CDR2 is SVGAGI in the germline V gene. CDR3 DNA: TGTGCCAGCAGTTACTCTCGGGACACCTACGAGCAGTACTTC. Translated: CASSYSRDTYEQYF.

The chain carries TRBV5-8 and TRBJ1-5; D is ambiguous. The germline gives CDR1 SGHTS, CDR2 YDEGEE. Trimming pared 4 bases from V and 3 bases from J, leaving 17 bases between. The CDR3 loop spans 16 amino acids. CDR3 protein: CASSARVGVHNQPQHF. CDR3 DNA: TGTGCCAGCAGCGCCCGGGTCGGGGTTCACAATCAGCCCCAGCATTTT.

The chain has TRBV5-6 and TRBJ1-1; no definite D call. Trimming took 6 bases from V and 1 from J, leaving 4 bases between them. Germline V gene sequence: CDR1 SGHDT, CDR2 YYEEEE. The CDR3 length is 11 residues. In DNA form, the CDR3 reads TGTGCCAGCACCAGGAACACTGAAGCTTTCTTT. The encoded protein is CASTRNTEAFF.

The chain joins TRBV5-1 to TRBJ2-3; 8 nucleotides align to TRBD1. The V gene's germline CDR1 is SGHRS and CDR2 YFSETQ. The CDR3 contains 16 residues. Germline trimming cut 0 bases from V and 1 base from J; bases unmatched to any gene: 4. This chain's CDR3 is CASSLVGQAGTDTQYF. CDR3 bases: TGCGCCAGCAGCTTGGTGGGACAGGCGGGCACAGATACGCAGTATTTT.

This rearrangement joins TRBV5-4 to TRBJ2-1, with D possibly TRBD2 on 5 matching bases. The germline V and J ends were trimmed by 0 bases and 0 bases, with 13 bases remaining between them. The CDR3 totals 17 residues. CDR1 is SGHNT and CDR2 is YYREEE in the germline V gene (reference sequence). CDR3 nucleotides: TGTGCCAGCAGCTTGGCCCTAGCTCATAGCTCCTACAATGAGCAGTTCTTC. Translating it yields CASSLALAHSSYNEQFF.

The chain uses TRBV13 and TRBJ2-7; 8 positions match TRBD2. With V trimmed by 5 bases and J by 3 bases, 6 bases remained unmatched. The CDR3 loop spans 14 amino acids. Looked up from germline, CDR1 is PRHDT and CDR2 is FYEKMQ (reference sequence). The CDR3 DNA reads as TGTGCCAGCAGCCCGCGGGGGGCGGGCTACGAGCAGTACTTC. Residues: CASSPRGAGYEQYF.

The V and J genes are TRBV6-1 and TRBJ1-2; 7 nucleotides align to TRBD1. Per germline, CDR1 MNHNS and CDR2 SASEGT. The CDR3 is made up of 15 amino acids. The V gene end was trimmed by 8 bases and the J gene end by 8 bases; junction bases not matched to a gene: 17. CDR3 region: CASSKEGARLWGYTF. The CDR3 DNA reads TGTGCCAGCTCGAAGGAGGGGGCCCGCCTTTGGGGCTACACCTTC.

The rearrangement links TRBV19 to TRBJ2-1; 9 bases align to TRBD2. Trimming at V came to 7 bases and at J to 10 bases, leaving 11 bases not matched to a gene. The CDR3 totals 14 residues. CDR1 LNHDA and CDR2 SQIVND come from the germline V gene (reference sequence). CDR3 loop: CASTTSGSGREQFF. The DNA of the CDR3 is TGTGCCAGTACCACTAGCGGGTCTGGCCGGGAGCAGTTCTTC. Drawing the rest from reference TRBV19 and TRBJ2-1, the complete variable domain is DGGITQSPKYLFRKEGQNVTLSCEQNLNHDAMYWYRQDPGQGLRLIYYSQIVNDFQKGDIAEGYSVSREKKESFPLTVTSAQKNPTAFYLCASTTSGSGREQFFGPGTRLTVL.

This sequence joins TRBV15 and TRBJ1-3; weak D call: TRBD1 (5 bases). Germline CDR1 is LNHNV and CDR2 is YYDKDF (reference sequence). The CDR3 contains 16 residues. Trimming stripped 1 base from V and 3 bases from J, with 13 bases between. The CDR3 spells CATSRVPGVGGNTIYF. The CDR3 nucleotides are TGTGCCACCAGCAGAGTGCCGGGGGTAGGTGGAAACACCATATATTTT.